This T cell receptor beta chain originates from a study of beta chain features in type 1 diabetes. Expressed TCRB transcripts were sequenced after all isolated RNA was converted to cDNA. Generated by immunoSEQ multiplex PCR, the TCRdb table keeps only in-frame clones and is missing some. The table has hundreds of thousands of clones, roughly an eighth seen once. General study results and limits: Significant though moderate, a shortening of TCRB CDR3s appeared in all four CD4+ subsets of Type 1 diabetes patients.

Germline values: CDR1 LNHNV, CDR2 YYDKDF (reference sequence). The CDR3 has 16 amino acids. V was trimmed by 0 bases and J by 0 bases, leaving 8 bases between them. The table lists this clone with a few counts. The antigen is not known. The receptor comes from a man younger than 30 with type 1 diabetes. The chain couples TRBV15 to TRBJ2-2; D remains unclear. The sequenced sample was naive CD4+ T cells from blood. For the CDR3, the DNA is TGTGCCACCAGCAGAGATCGCAGGACGAACACCGGGGAGCTGTTTTTT. Protein: CATSRDRRTNTGELFF.